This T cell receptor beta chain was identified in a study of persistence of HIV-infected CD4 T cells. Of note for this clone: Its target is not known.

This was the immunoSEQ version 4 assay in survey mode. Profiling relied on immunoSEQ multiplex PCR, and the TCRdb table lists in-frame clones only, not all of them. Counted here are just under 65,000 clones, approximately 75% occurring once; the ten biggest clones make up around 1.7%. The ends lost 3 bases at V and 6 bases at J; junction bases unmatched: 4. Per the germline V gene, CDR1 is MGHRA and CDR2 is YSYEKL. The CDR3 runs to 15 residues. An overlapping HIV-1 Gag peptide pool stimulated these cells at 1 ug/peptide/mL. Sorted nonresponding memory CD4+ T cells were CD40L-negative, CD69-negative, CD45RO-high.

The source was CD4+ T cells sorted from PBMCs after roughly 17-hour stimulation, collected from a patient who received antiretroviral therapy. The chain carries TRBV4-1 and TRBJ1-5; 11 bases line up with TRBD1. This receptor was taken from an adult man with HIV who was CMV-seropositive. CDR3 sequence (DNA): TGCGCCAGCAGCCATACCGGGACAGGGGGTCAGCCCCAGCATTTT. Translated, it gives CASSHTGTGGQPQHF.